Presented here are 27 T cell receptor beta chains from one specimen sequenced in a study of cytotoxic CD8 clonotypes in ibrutinib-treated CLL. Assay used: immunoSEQ multiplex PCR; TCRdb lists only in-frame clones, some missing. In the table there are fewer than 25,000 clones, roughly 72% of which are singletons. The sequencing used PBMCs, collected before ibrutinib treatment. The receptor source for this set is a human donor with chronic lymphocytic leukemia.

This clone was seen more than once but under ten times. DNA of the CDR3: TGTGCCAGCAGGAGACAGGGACTACGGTCCTACGAGCAGTACTTC. Translated: CASRRQGLRSYEQYF. The chain employs TRBV6-5 and TRBJ2-7; D may match TRBD1 or TRBD2 (7 bases each). V lost 6 bases and J 1 base, leaving 16 bases between the germline ends. In germline, CDR1 is MNHEY, CDR2 SVGAGI. The CDR3 loop spans 15 amino acids.

This clone has a single count. The chain recombines TRBV7-2 with TRBJ2-3; D is perhaps TRBD2 (6 bases). This CDR3 spans 16 amino acids. V lost 1 base and J 2 bases, leaving 13 bases between the germline ends. Germline CDR1 reads SGHTA; CDR2 reads FQGNSA. In nucleotides, the CDR3 is TGTGCCAGCAGCTTAGTCGCCGGGAGCCTCACAGATACGCAGTATTTT. Its protein is CASSLVAGSLTDTQYF.

The genes are TRBV4-3 and TRBJ2-1; 14 nucleotides match TRBD2. The CDR3 loop spans 16 amino acids. The germline V gene encodes CDR1 LGHNA and CDR2 YSLEER. The trim removed 3 bases at V and 7 bases at J, leaving 5 bases unmatched. CDR3 in DNA: TGCGCCAGCAGCCACAGACTAGCGGGGGGGGTAAATGAGCAGTTCTTC. Translation gives CASSHRLAGGVNEQFF.

In DNA form, the CDR3 reads TGTGCCAGCAGCGTGGGCTTCAGGAATACGCAGTATTTT. Translated: CASSVGFRNTQYF. The chain couples TRBV9 to TRBJ2-3; no clear D. V was cut by 2 bases and J by 7 bases, with 11 bases left in between. The germline V gene encodes CDR1 SGDLS and CDR2 YYNGEE. The CDR3 loop spans 13 amino acids.

This clone was detected only a few times. The chain recombines TRBV4-2 with TRBJ2-6; 8 bases are shared with TRBD1. The CDR3 has 17 residues. With V trimmed by 0 bases and J by 10 bases, 11 bases remained unmatched. CDR1 and CDR2 (germline): LGHNA, YNFKEQ. CDR3 region: CASSQDPDRVGLNVLTF. The DNA of the CDR3 is TGTGCCAGCAGCCAAGATCCGGACAGGGTAGGTCTGAACGTCCTGACTTTC.

This clone was detected only a few times. Here the CDR3 DNA reads TGTGCCAGCAAATTGTGGGGTTTGGGGGAGACCCAGTACTTC. Residues: CASKLWGLGETQYF. The chain uses TRBV7-6 and TRBJ2-5, with no clear D. The germline V gene encodes CDR1 SGHVS and CDR2 FNYEAQ. The CDR3 totals 14 residues. The germline V and J ends were trimmed by 7 bases and 5 bases, with 17 bases remaining between them.

The genes are TRBV19 and TRBJ2-7, with TRBD1 matching over 10 bases. This CDR3 region has 15 residues. Trimming at V came to 2 bases and at J to 2 bases, leaving 3 bases not matched to a gene. Germline V lookup: CDR1 LNHDA, CDR2 SQIVND (reference sequence). The CDR3 nucleotides are TGTGCCAGTAGTATACGACAGGGGGCAGCCTACGAGCAGTACTTC. Its translation is CASSIRQGAAYEQYF.

The chain combines TRBV29-1 with TRBJ2-1; D is possibly TRBD1 (6 bases). The CDR3 length is 13 residues. Trimming took off 7 bases at V and 6 bases at J, with 16 bases between the two ends. CDR1 is SQVTM and CDR2 is ANQGSEA in the germline V gene. CDR3 loop: CSASWTAGNEQFF. The CDR3 DNA reads TGCAGCGCCAGCTGGACAGCCGGCAATGAGCAGTTCTTC.

The rearrangement links TRBV7-9 to TRBJ1-1; tentative D call: TRBD1 (6 bases). V was cut by 5 bases and J by 5 bases, with 18 bases left in between. The CDR3 extends over 15 amino acids. Germline values: CDR1 SEHNR, CDR2 FQNEAQ (reference sequence). The CDR3 loop reads CASSPRPGAGTEAFF. CDR3 nucleotides: TGTGCCAGCAGCCCCCGCCCAGGGGCTGGGACTGAAGCTTTCTTT.

J is TRBJ2-5 and V is TRBV5-1; possibly TRBD1 for D (5 bases). This CDR3 contains 15 residues. Germline V CDR1 and CDR2: SGHRS, YFSETQ. Trimming pared 1 base from V and 9 bases from J, leaving 19 bases between. CDR3 nucleotides: TGCGCCAGCAGCTTGAGGTGGGGCCAGCCCACATCCCAGTACTTC. Translation: CASSLRWGQPTSQYF. The full variable domain, its missing parts supplied by reference TRBV5-1 and TRBJ2-5, is KAGVTQTPRYLIKTRGQQVTLSCSPISGHRSVSWYQQTPGQGLQFLFEYFSETQRNKGNFPGRFSGRQFSNSRSEMNVSTLELGDSALYLCASSLRWGQPTSQYFGPGTRLLVL.

Only one count was recorded for this clone. At one boundary the junction diverges from the germline segment, which might be a read error. The DNA for the CDR3 is TGTGCCAGCAGCCGGACAGGGAACGATAATCCGCCCCAGCATTTT. It encodes CASSRTGNDNPPQHF. The chain employs TRBV27 and TRBJ1-5, with 8 bases aligning to TRBD1. The germline CDR1 and CDR2 sequences are MNHEY and SMNVEV (reference sequence). This CDR3 spans 15 amino acids.

This clone was picked up one time. The chain combines TRBV2 with TRBJ2-5; D might be TRBD1 (6 bases). V lost 5 bases and J lost 5, with 18 bases in between. Germline-derived CDR1 and CDR2 are SNHLY and FYNNEI. This CDR3 is 15 amino acids long. CDR3 in DNA: TGTGCCAGCAGTAGACCCTTAACAGGGTTGGAGACCCAGTACTTC. Its protein is CASSRPLTGLETQYF.

The chain links TRBV25-1 to TRBJ1-1; D is unclear. Deletions cut 6 bases from V and 5 bases from J, with 16 bases between. CDR1 MGHDK and CDR2 SYGVNS come from the germline V gene. The CDR3 sequence is 14 residues long. The CDR3: CASSLQGRVTEAFF. The DNA of the CDR3 is TGTGCCAGCAGCCTACAAGGTAGGGTGACTGAAGCTTTCTTT.

This chain uses TRBV9 with TRBJ2-6; unclear D gene. The ends were cut back, 3 bases at V and 9 bases at J, with 10 bases in the middle. The CDR3 length is 13 residues. Germline-derived CDR1 and CDR2 are SGDLS and YYNGEE. CDR3 sequence reads: CASSGDWGNVLTF. CDR3 in DNA: TGTGCCAGCAGCGGAGACTGGGGCAACGTCCTGACTTTC.

V gene TRBV30 combines with J gene TRBJ1-4; perhaps TRBD1 as D (5 bases). The CDR3 loop spans 14 amino acids. Germline loops: CDR1 GTSNPN, CDR2 SVGIG (reference sequence). V gave up 5 bases and J gave up 3 bases, with 13 bases separating them. The CDR3 DNA follows: TGTGCCTGGTCCTTATGGGGGGCTAATGAAAAACTGTTTTTT. It is translated as CAWSLWGANEKLFF.

The CDR3, as DNA: TGTGCCAGCAGTGGCAGGGGGTCCAGCAATCAGCCCCAGCATTTT. Its translation: CASSGRGSSNQPQHF. The chain recombines TRBV2 with TRBJ1-5, with TRBD1 matching over 7 bases. Germline-derived CDR1 and CDR2 are SNHLY and FYNNEI. V was clipped by 4 bases and J by 1 base; unmatched bases: 4. The CDR3 sequence is 15 residues long. Based on the CDR3 plus reference TRBV2 and TRBJ1-5, the full variable domain is EPEVTQTPSHQVTQMGQEVILRCVPISNHLYFYWYRQILGQKVEFLVSFYNNEISEKSEIFDDQFSVERPDGSNFTLKIRSTKLEDSAMYFCASSGRGSSNQPQHFGDGTRLSIL.

The chain couples TRBV4-1 to TRBJ2-7; D assignment may be TRBD1 or TRBD2 (5 bases each). Germline CDR1 and CDR2: MGHRA and YSYEKL. The CDR3 sequence is 15 residues long. V dropped 0 bases and J dropped 0 bases, with 9 bases sitting between them. The CDR3 DNA reads TGCGCCAGCAGCCAAGATCCAGGGAGCTCCTACGAGCAGTACTTC. As protein: CASSQDPGSSYEQYF.

The genes are TRBV9 and TRBJ2-1, with a possible D match to TRBD2 (5 bases). This CDR3 contains 13 residues. From germline, CDR1 is SGDLS and CDR2 YYNGEE. Deletions cut 4 bases from V and 5 bases from J, with 10 bases between. CDR3 nucleotide sequence: TGTGCCAGCAGCCCTACTAGAAACAATGAGCAGTTCTTC. Translated, it gives CASSPTRNNEQFF. Full variable domain (outside the CDR3, taken from reference TRBV9 and TRBJ2-1): DSGVTQTPKHLITATGQRVTLRCSPRSGDLSVYWYQQSLDQGLQFLIQYYNGEERAKGNILERFSAQQFPDLHSELNLSSLELGDSALYFCASSPTRNNEQFFGPGTRLTVL.

This clone appeared a few times. V usage is TRBV4-3 and J usage is TRBJ2-7, with D possibly called TRBD1 or TRBD2 (6 bases each). Germline CDR1 reads LGHNA; CDR2 reads YSLEER. The CDR3 totals 14 residues. V lost 0 bases, J lost 9 bases, and 15 bases lay in between. The CDR3 nucleotides are TGCGCCAGCAGCCAAGATCTGTCGGGGGCTGGGCAGTACTTC. Translated, it gives CASSQDLSGAGQYF.

This clone was seen a few times. This sequence joins TRBV2 and TRBJ1-5, with D uncertain. Germline CDR1 and CDR2: SNHLY and FYNNEI. This CDR3 has 12 residues. The V end lost 3 bases, the J end lost 4 bases, and 4 bases lay between the germline ends. The DNA of the CDR3 is TGTGCCAGCAGTGAGGGGAATCAGCCCCAGCATTTT. Translation: CASSEGNQPQHF.

In this sample, this clone turned up a few times. The chain employs TRBV28 and TRBJ1-2; no reliable D call. The CDR3 extends over 12 amino acids. Germline loops: CDR1 MDHEN, CDR2 SYDVKM. Trimming pared 4 bases from V and 5 bases from J, leaving 8 bases between. CDR3 sequence (DNA): TGTGCCAGCAGTTGGGCAGGATATGGCTACACCTTC. Translated, it gives CASSWAGYGYTF.

V and J are TRBV2 and TRBJ2-7; D possibly corresponds to TRBD2 (6 bases). The germline gives CDR1 SNHLY, CDR2 FYNNEI. The CDR3 covers 16 residues. The germline V and J ends were trimmed by 1 base and 2 bases, with 15 bases remaining between them. This CDR3 reads CASSEGLRGFTYEQYF. CDR3 DNA: TGTGCCAGCAGTGAAGGGTTGCGGGGATTTACCTACGAGCAGTACTTC.

The rearrangement joins TRBV10-3 to TRBJ2-6; D may be TRBD1 (5 bases). Between the trimmed V and J ends, which lost 3 bases and 2 bases, there was a span of 11 bases. This CDR3 has 16 amino acids. The germline CDR1 and CDR2 sequences are ENHRY and SYGVKD. Here the CDR3 reads CAISDVRETGANVLTF. CDR3 nucleotides: TGTGCCATCAGTGATGTCAGGGAAACTGGGGCCAACGTCCTGACTTTC.

This chain connects TRBV12-2 to TRBJ2-2; TRBD2, the table's D call, was not compared with the DNA. TRBV12-2 is listed as a pseudogene. This CDR3 is built from 20 residues. CDR3 loop: CASRLVTSRTSGGYTGELFF. CDR3 DNA sequence: TGTGCAAGTCGCTTAGTTACCAGTAGGACTAGCGGGGGTTACACCGGGGAGCTGTTTTTT.

The chain has TRBV10-3 and TRBJ2-7; tentative D call: TRBD1 (5 bases). The germline gives CDR1 ENHRY, CDR2 SYGVKD. V dropped 4 bases and J dropped 3 bases, with 7 bases sitting between them. The CDR3 has 12 residues. The CDR3 nucleotides are TGTGCCATCAGTGCCCAGGGCTACGAGCAGTACTTC. Its protein is CAISAQGYEQYF.

CDR3 sequence reads: CASSWAGTPHEQYF. The CDR3 DNA reads as TGTGCCAGCAGTTGGGCCGGGACTCCCCACGAGCAGTACTTC. The V and J genes are TRBV28 and TRBJ2-7; D is possibly TRBD2 (6 bases). V lost 4 bases to trimming and J lost 5 bases, with 15 bases between them. Per germline, CDR1 MDHEN and CDR2 SYDVKM. This CDR3 is 14 amino acids long.

The chain is built from TRBV6-6 and TRBJ1-5; 9 positions match TRBD1. V was clipped by 6 bases and J by 1 base; unmatched bases: 7. Germline-derived CDR1 and CDR2 are MNHNY and SVGAGI (reference sequence). This CDR3 is built from 16 residues. CDR3 in DNA: TGTGCCAGCAGACGCGGGACAGGGCTAAGCAATCAGCCCCAGCATTTT. It translates to CASRRGTGLSNQPQHF.